The next 10 T cell receptor beta chains were all read from a single sample in a study of graft-versus-host responses after intestinal transplantation (TCRdb year 2021). The library relied on the immunoSEQ multiplex PCR assay. Here the immuneACCESS table is served through TCRdb, limited to in-frame sequences with V and J called. Missing clones are a known gap in these copies; in checked studies unresolved V genes cover under half, and the rest lacks a known reason. The sample table records under 150,000 clones; approximately 95% of these occur just once. The top ten clonotypes cover 2.5% to 3.5% of the sample. These receptors lack a known antigen. This specimen's time point label, interpreted: cells obtained before transplantation from donor or recipient. The sequencing used unstimulated CD8+ T cells sorted from spleen or lymph node cells, collected before intestinal transplant. The receptors shown here come from a human donor who received an intestinal transplant.

The gene calls are TRBV7-9 and TRBJ2-5; TRBD1 agrees at 7 bases. V gave up 4 bases and J gave up 4 bases; unmatched junction bases: 12. Germline assignment: CDR1 SEHNR and CDR2 FQNEAQ (reference sequence). The length of the CDR3 is 16 residues. The CDR3 is CASSWVKGAQGETQYF. CDR3 bases: TGTGCCAGCAGCTGGGTCAAGGGGGCGCAAGGAGAGACCCAGTACTTC.

This chain links TRBV5-8 with TRBJ2-4; TRBD1 aligns across 9 bases. The junction had 10 bases not matched to a gene; V was cut back by 4 bases and J by 8 bases. The CDR3 consists of 15 residues. Germline V gene sequence: CDR1 SGHTS, CDR2 YDEGEE. CDR3 nucleotides: TGTGCCAGCAGCGCCTGGGACAGGGTGACTGACATTCAGTACTTC. Amino acids: CASSAWDRVTDIQYF.

V and J are TRBV5-1 and TRBJ1-3; TRBD1 agrees at 8 bases. Unmatched junction bases numbered 11, after V lost 0 bases and J lost 6 bases. The CDR3 length is 17 residues. In germline, CDR1 is SGHRS, CDR2 YFSETQ. Here the CDR3 reads CASSLGRDRIPANTIYF. The DNA for the CDR3 is TGCGCCAGCAGCTTGGGGAGGGACAGGATCCCGGCAAACACCATATATTTT.

The V gene is TRBV7-4, the J gene TRBJ2-7; D might be TRBD1 (5 bases). Per the germline V gene, CDR1 is SGHVT and CDR2 is SQSDAQ. The CDR3 covers 16 residues. V lost 5 bases and J lost 4, with 21 bases in between. The CDR3 bases are TGTGCCAGCAGCCTCTACAGGCCCGACAGCTATTACGAGCAGTACTTC. This sequence encodes CASSLYRPDSYYEQYF.

This rearrangement joins TRBV11-2 to TRBJ2-2, with a possible D match to TRBD2 (6 bases). Deletions cut 5 bases from V and 8 bases from J, with 12 bases between. CDR1 is SGHAT, CDR2 FQNNGV, per germline. The CDR3 is 13 residues long. This CDR3 is CASSLASWGELFF. As DNA, the CDR3 is TGTGCCAGCAGCCTAGCGTCTTGGGGGGAGCTGTTTTTT.

CDR3 DNA sequence: TGTGCCATCAGTGAGTCGGGGACCTCCTACGAGCAGTACTTC. It codes for CAISESGTSYEQYF. The rearrangement joins TRBV10-3 to TRBJ2-5, with D perhaps TRBD1 or TRBD2 (5 bases each). The J call may be mistaken, given a closer DNA end match to TRBJ2-7. The CDR3 extends over 14 amino acids. Germline lookup yields CDR1 ENHRY and CDR2 SYGVKD.

This chain uses TRBV27 with TRBJ2-7; perhaps D is TRBD1 or TRBD2 (5 bases each). V was pared by 0 bases and J by 6 bases, with 15 bases between. Germline assignment: CDR1 MNHEY and CDR2 SMNVEV (reference sequence). The CDR3 is made up of 15 amino acids. CDR3 DNA: TGTGCCAGCAGTTTATCAGCCGGGACCCCGGGCGAGCAGTACTTC. It yields the protein CASSLSAGTPGEQYF.

This chain links TRBV28 with TRBJ2-5, with D maybe TRBD1 (6 bases). CDR1 MDHEN and CDR2 SYDVKM come from the germline V gene. This CDR3 spans 16 amino acids. V was trimmed by 4 bases and J by 0 bases, leaving 15 bases between them. Here the CDR3 DNA reads TGTGCCAGCAGTTCCCCCCACGGGACAAACCAAGAGACCCAGTACTTC. Protein: CASSSPHGTNQETQYF.

The table lists this clone with a count of one. V and J are TRBV9 and TRBJ2-5, with D possibly TRBD2 on 5 matching bases. With 0 bases removed from V and 3 bases from J, the gap between germline ends came to 9 bases. Germline V gives CDR1 SGDLS, CDR2 YYNGEE. This CDR3 spans 14 amino acids. CDR3 residues: CASSVGGREETQYF. The CDR3 DNA is TGTGCCAGCAGCGTAGGTGGGCGGGAAGAGACCCAGTACTTC.

Of note for this clone: The identical CDR3 is also encoded by other nucleotide sequences in the sample. This chain links TRBV4-2 with TRBJ1-2; D possibly corresponds to TRBD1 (5 bases). The V and J ends lost 3 bases and 5 bases respectively, with 16 bases between them. The CDR3 loop spans 15 amino acids. The germline gives CDR1 LGHNA, CDR2 YNFKEQ. CDR3 residues: CASSHRLQTEYGYTF. DNA of the CDR3: TGTGCCAGCAGCCACCGACTTCAGACAGAGTATGGCTACACCTTC.